Below, 21 T cell receptor beta chains from the same sample are listed, as sequenced in a study of glioma-infiltrating T cells. The iRepertoire nested amplicon-rescue multiplex PCR amplified TCR alpha and beta CDR3s from RNA. TCRdb re-analysed the multiplex PCR reads in MiXCR, keeping a single row per CDR3 protein. The table has 35,000 to 45,000 distinct CDR3 sequences, approximately 20% seen once. Sequencing input: glioma tissue, nonneoplastic brain tissue, or PBMCs (not recorded which). Receptors were obtained from a human donor with low-grade glioma or glioblastoma, undergoing nonglioma brain surgery, or in good health (not recorded which).

As to this clonotype: A single base separates this from a much larger clone, so it may be a read error. J is TRBJ2-5 and V is TRBV4-1; 8 positions agree with TRBD1. Germline CDR1 and CDR2: MGHRA and YSYEKL. The CDR3 sequence is 16 residues long. The J segment lost 5 bases and the V segment lost 4 bases, leaving 12 bases of the junction unmatched. The CDR3 is CASSLGRQGFGETQYF. The DNA of the CDR3 is TGCGCCAGCAGCCTGGGGCGACAGGGGTTCGGGGAGACCCAGTACTTC.

About this clonotype: A much larger clone differs from this one at a single base, so this may be a read error. The chain recombines TRBV11-2 with TRBJ1-1, with D unresolved. V was cut by 3 bases and J by 7 bases, with 12 bases left in between. This CDR3 spans 13 amino acids. The V gene's germline CDR1 is SGHAT and CDR2 FQNNGV. CDR3 in amino acids: CASSLSSWDEAFF. The CDR3 DNA reads as TGTGCCAGCAGCTTGTCTTCCTGGGATGAAGCTTTCTTT.

This clonotype was observed many times. The chain uses TRBV20-1 and TRBJ2-5; TRBD1 matches 12 bases. This CDR3 region has 15 residues. V gave up 4 bases and J gave up 0 bases; unmatched junction bases: 3. Looked up from germline, CDR1 is DFQATT and CDR2 is SNEGSKA (reference sequence). The CDR3 sequence: CSATGTGGYQETQYF. DNA of the CDR3: TGCAGTGCTACGGGGACAGGGGGCTACCAAGAGACCCAGTACTTC.

This clonotype was counted ten times or more. The chain has TRBV7-8 and TRBJ1-1; 9 nucleotides agree with TRBD1. Losses at the gene ends were 4 bases for V and 2 bases for J; bases not matched to a gene: 2. The CDR3 extends over 14 amino acids. CDR1 SGHVS and CDR2 FQNEAQ come from the germline V gene. Here the CDR3 DNA reads TGTGCCAGCAGCTCCACAGGGGGCAACACTGAAGCTTTCTTT. Encoded protein: CASSSTGGNTEAFF.

This clonotype was picked up a small number of times. The gene calls are TRBV12-3 or TRBV12-4 and TRBJ2-7; D unresolved. The CDR3 is 13 amino acids. V was cut by 5 bases and J by 0 bases, with 8 bases left in between. DNA for the CDR3: TGTGCCAGCAGTCCCCGGGTCTCCTACGAGCAGTACTTC. This encodes CASSPRVSYEQYF.

This clonotype was seen many times. J is TRBJ2-1 and V is TRBV27, with 14 bases matching TRBD2. CDR3 length equals 16 residues. The J segment lost 5 bases and the V segment lost 3 bases, leaving 3 bases of the junction unmatched. The germline V gene has CDR1 MNHEY and CDR2 SMNVEV (reference sequence). For the CDR3, the DNA is TGTGCCAGCAGTTTTGGGACTAGCGGGAGCAACAATGAGCAGTTCTTC. Amino acids: CASSFGTSGSNNEQFF.

With respect to this clonotype: This may stem from a read error, because a much larger clone lies one nucleotide away. The CDR3: CASRTEISYEQYF. Written as DNA, the CDR3 is TGTGCCAGCAGGACCGAAATCTCCTACGAGCAGTACTTC. The rearrangement joins TRBV6-4 to TRBJ2-7; no reliable D call. The CDR3 runs 13 residues. The germline V and J ends were trimmed by 6 bases and 0 bases, with 9 bases remaining between them. Germline V CDR1 and CDR2: MRHNA, SNTAGT.

This clonotype has just a few counts. This chain uses TRBV10-3 with TRBJ2-3, with TRBD2 matching 9 bases. CDR1 and CDR2 (germline): ENHRY, SYGVKD. V shed 0 bases, J shed 1 base, and the junction held 5 bases outside the gene matches. The CDR3 consists of 17 residues. The CDR3 is CAISESSVAGGTDTQYF. In DNA form, the CDR3 reads TGTGCCATCAGTGAGTCGTCGGTAGCGGGGGGCACAGATACGCAGTATTTT.

The sample holds many counts of this clonotype. DNA of the CDR3: TGCGCCAGCAGCCAAGGAAGAGGCACTGAAGCTTTCTTT. It codes for CASSQGRGTEAFF. The gene calls are TRBV4-1 and TRBJ1-1; D remains ambiguous. Germline V gene lookup returns CDR1 MGHRA and CDR2 YSYEKL. The V and J ends lost 1 base and 4 bases respectively, with 7 bases between them. This CDR3 spans 13 amino acids.

This clonotype was observed at least ten times. The rearrangement uses TRBV20-1 and TRBJ2-7; TRBD2 matches 7 bases. This CDR3 region has 15 residues. V trimming: 7 bases; J trimming: 1 base; junction bases outside the gene matches: 13. Germline V CDR1 and CDR2: DFQATT, SNEGSKA (reference sequence). This CDR3 reads CSVNSGYDPSYEQYF. The CDR3 DNA sequence: TGCAGTGTAAATAGCGGGTATGACCCTTCCTACGAGCAGTACTTC.

This clonotype was seen repeatedly, ten times or more. This chain joins TRBV28 and TRBJ1-6; 10 positions agree with TRBD1. V lost 4 bases and J lost 10; bases outside the gene matches: 7. The CDR3 runs 15 residues. CDR1 and CDR2 from the germline V gene are MDHEN and SYDVKM. The CDR3 DNA reads TGTGCCAGCAGTTCCCGGACAGGGGGAACCTCACCCCTCCACTTT. Its translation is CASSSRTGGTSPLHF.

By sample fraction, this clonotype is medium-sized (0.01 to 0.1%). CDR3 amino acids: CASKGAMNTEAFF. As DNA, the CDR3 is TGTGCCAGCAAGGGGGCAATGAACACTGAAGCTTTCTTT. The chain joins TRBV28 to TRBJ1-1; TRBD1 matches 7 bases. CDR1 MDHEN and CDR2 SYDVKM come from the germline V gene. V lost 7 bases to trimming and J lost 0 bases; unmatched junction nucleotides: 2. The CDR3 contains 13 residues.

The chain has TRBV9 and TRBJ2-3; D is undetermined. The CDR3 runs to 13 residues. Germline V gene sequence: CDR1 SGDLS, CDR2 YYNGEE. The V gene lost 0 bases and the J gene lost 6 bases, with 8 bases spanning the gap. The DNA of the CDR3 is TGTGCCAGCAGCGTAGCGGCGGAGGATACGCAGTATTTT. Translation: CASSVAAEDTQYF.

J is TRBJ1-2 and V is TRBV19; unclear D gene. Germline V lookup: CDR1 LNHDA, CDR2 SQIVND (reference sequence). Trimming removed 8 bases from V and 7 bases from J, with 17 bases in between. The CDR3 extends over 13 amino acids. The CDR3 sequence is CASLSRSNGGYTF. The CDR3 region has the DNA TGTGCCAGTCTCAGTCGCTCAAACGGTGGCTACACCTTC.

On this clonotype itself: It is likely a read error, because the conserved phenylalanine at the end of the CDR3 is missing. This chain connects TRBV5-1 to TRBJ2-7, with a tentative D call TRBD1 (5 bases). V lost 0 bases to trimming and J lost 3 bases, with 10 bases between them. This CDR3 has 14 amino acids. The germline gives CDR1 SGHRS, CDR2 YFSETQ. The CDR3 coding sequence is TGCGCCAGCAGCTTGGGAGACAGAAACTACGAGCAGTACCTC. Amino acids: CASSLGDRNYEQYL.

The chain is built from TRBV6-1 and TRBJ2-7; D possibly uses TRBD1 or TRBD2 (5 bases each). Germline CDR1 MNHNS, CDR2 SASEGT. The CDR3 runs 11 residues. CDR3 residues: CVSSWGIEQYF. CDR3 nucleotides: TGTGTTAGCAGTTGGGGGATCGAGCAGTACTTC.

At least ten counts were recorded for this clonotype. This chain links TRBV20-1 with TRBJ1-3, with a tentative D call TRBD1 (5 bases). V lost 6 bases and J 0 bases, leaving 9 bases between the germline ends. This CDR3 is 13 amino acids long. The V gene's germline CDR1 is DFQATT and CDR2 SNEGSKA (reference sequence). The CDR3 DNA follows: TGCAGTGCCATGACAGCCTCTGGAAACACCATATATTTT. Its protein product is CSAMTASGNTIYF.

This clonotype ranks as medium-sized. The chain couples TRBV6-2 or TRBV6-3 to TRBJ2-3, with 12 bases fitting TRBD2. CDR1 is MNHEY and CDR2 is SVGEGT in the germline V gene. The CDR3 is 17 amino acids. V was clipped by 2 bases and J by 2 bases; unmatched bases: 5. The DNA of the CDR3 is TGTGCCAGCAGTTACCCAGGACTAGCGGGGTACACAGATACGCAGTATTTT. Translated: CASSYPGLAGYTDTQYF.

This chain links TRBV6-2 or TRBV6-3 with TRBJ2-1, with TRBD1 identical over 7 bases. The CDR3 contains 14 residues. V gave up 8 bases and J gave up 1 base; unmatched junction bases: 5. From germline, CDR1 is MNHEY and CDR2 SVGEGT. CDR3 sequence reads: CASGTTGSYNEQFF. Here the CDR3 DNA reads TGTGCCAGCGGAACGACAGGGTCCTACAATGAGCAGTTCTTC.

This sequence joins TRBV7-3 and TRBJ2-1; 10 nucleotides agree with TRBD2. The CDR3 extends over 15 amino acids. Unmatched junction bases numbered 7, after V lost 2 bases and J lost 9 bases. Germline CDR1 and CDR2: SGHTA and FQGTGA. CDR3 DNA sequence: TGTGCCAGCAGCTTATCGGCTAGCGGGAGTTCTGAGCAGTTCTTC. Encoded protein: CASSLSASGSSEQFF.

This clonotype was detected only once. This could be a read error, since a much larger clone is one nucleotide away. This chain links TRBV5-4 with TRBJ2-3; possible D gene TRBD2, 5 bases. The V gene's germline CDR1 is SGHNT and CDR2 YYREEE (reference sequence). The length of the CDR3 is 13 residues. For the CDR3, the DNA is TGTGCCAGCAGATCGCCTAGCAAAGATACGCAGTATTTT. Residues: CASRSPSKDTQYF.